The 24 T cell receptor beta chains below were found in one sample sequenced in a study of human T cells and chemical hapten exposure. TCRdb re-derived calls from the RACE reads in MiXCR, one entry per CDR3 protein. The data show 85,000 to 120,000 distinct CDR3 sequences, approximately 12% seen once. Time point given: pre-sensitization, week 0. Specified treatment: therapeutic diphenylcyclopropenone sensitization with weekly scalp DPC. The sample in question was whole blood, obtained in connection with sensitization to the hapten diphenylcyclopropenone (DPC). The receptors were sampled from a woman aged 50 to 65 with alopecia areata. Some clones in this sample may be carry-over from other donors' samples.

This clonotype was counted many times. V is TRBV3-1 and J is TRBJ2-1, with D uncertain. Trimming took 1 base from V and 11 from J, leaving 6 bases between them. CDR3 length equals 11 residues. Germline V CDR1 and CDR2: LGHDT, YNNKEL (reference sequence). In DNA, the CDR3 is TGTGCCAGCAGCCAAGCGGGTAAGCAGTTCTTC. Translated, it gives CASSQAGKQFF.

This clonotype has just a few counts. This sequence joins TRBV4-1 and TRBJ2-3; D is perhaps TRBD1 or TRBD2 (5 bases each). This CDR3 is 17 amino acids long. Germline V CDR1 and CDR2: MGHRA, YSYEKL. Trimming pared 1 base from V and 1 base from J, leaving 15 bases between. CDR3 loop: CASSQAGPPSGTDTQYF. DNA of the CDR3: TGCGCCAGCAGCCAAGCGGGACCTCCCTCCGGCACAGATACGCAGTATTTT.

This clonotype was found a few times. The chain uses TRBV3-1 and TRBJ1-1, with TRBD1 as a possible D gene (6 bases). CDR3 length: 13 residues. V dropped 0 bases and J dropped 11 bases, with 13 bases sitting between them. CDR1 and CDR2 (germline): LGHDT, YNNKEL (reference sequence). DNA for the CDR3: TGTGCCAGCAGCCAAGAGTGGCGGGGGCCGGCTTTCTTT. Encoded protein: CASSQEWRGPAFF. The variable domain in full, completed from reference TRBV3-1 and TRBJ1-1, reads DTAVSQTPKYLVTQMGNDKSIKCEQNLGHDTMYWYKQDSKKFLKIMFSYNNKELIINETVPNRFSPKSPDKAHLNLHINSLELGDSAVYFCASSQEWRGPAFFGQGTRLTVV.

This clonotype was seen more than once but under ten times. This rearrangement joins TRBV3-1 to TRBJ2-5; no clear D gene. The CDR3 runs 12 residues. Germline lookup yields CDR1 LGHDT and CDR2 YNNKEL (reference sequence). The germline V and J ends were trimmed by 2 bases and 5 bases, with 6 bases remaining between them. In nucleotides, the CDR3 is TGTGCCAGCAGCCAATGGGCCGAGACCCAGTACTTC. This sequence encodes CASSQWAETQYF.

The sample holds a few counts of this clonotype. V gene TRBV5-1 combines with J gene TRBJ1-1; D is possibly TRBD1 (6 bases). V was trimmed by 0 bases and J by 1 base, leaving 7 bases between them. This CDR3 is 14 amino acids long. Germline V CDR1 and CDR2: SGHRS, YFSETQ. The CDR3 loop is CASSLAGENTEAFF. CDR3 coding DNA: TGCGCCAGCAGCTTGGCAGGGGAGAACACTGAAGCTTTCTTT.

The chain recombines TRBV7-2 with TRBJ2-7; no reliable D call. The V end was cut by 1 base, the J end by 4 bases, with 14 bases between. The CDR3 runs 15 residues. CDR1 and CDR2 from the germline V gene are SGHTA and FQGNSA. The CDR3: CASSLGAGVQYEQYF. CDR3 nucleotide sequence: TGTGCCAGCAGCTTAGGTGCAGGCGTCCAATACGAGCAGTACTTC.

This clonotype was detected a few times. V and J are TRBV7-6 and TRBJ2-5, with 8 bases matching TRBD2. CDR3 size: 15 residues. V dropped 5 bases and J dropped 3; count of bases not matched to a gene: 8. Looked up from germline, CDR1 is SGHVS and CDR2 is FNYEAQ. CDR3 sequence reads: CASSRVAGRKETQYF. For the CDR3, the DNA is TGTGCCAGCAGCCGAGTAGCGGGGAGAAAAGAGACCCAGTACTTC.

This clonotype was observed many times. The conserved closing phenylalanine or tryptophan is absent in this CDR3, likely reflecting a read error. The limits of the CDR3 on the DNA are not certain, so only TCRdb's listed CDR3 is given. This rearrangement joins TRBV6-1 to TRBJ1-1. The CDR3 is 14 residues long, counting both termini. Looked up from germline, CDR1 is MNHNS and CDR2 is SASEGT. The chain's CDR3 is CASSPGTAPVAYTL.

The CDR3 DNA reads TGCAGCGTCGCGGGCTCTGGGGCCTACGAGCAGTACTTC. As protein: CSVAGSGAYEQYF. The chain carries TRBV29-1 and TRBJ2-7; a weak D match, TRBD2 (5 bases). This CDR3 region has 13 residues. V gave up 6 bases and J gave up 2 bases, with 14 bases separating them. Per germline, CDR1 SQVTM and CDR2 ANQGSEA.

This chain joins TRBV4-1 and TRBJ2-5; tentatively, D is TRBD1 or TRBD2 (5 bases each). V dropped 4 bases and J dropped 2 bases, with 11 bases sitting between them. There are 14 residues in the CDR3. Germline V CDR1 and CDR2: MGHRA, YSYEKL. CDR3 bases: TGCGCCAGCAGCCTGGGGGTGAATCAAGAGACCCAGTACTTC. This codes for CASSLGVNQETQYF.

This clonotype was recorded a few times. J is TRBJ2-7 and V is TRBV6-5; TRBD1 might be the D (7 bases). V lost 0 bases, J lost 3 bases, and 12 bases lay in between. CDR1 is MNHEY and CDR2 is SVGAGI in the germline V gene. This CDR3 region has 15 residues. As DNA, the CDR3 is TGTGCCAGCAGTTACTCGGGTCAGGGGGGCTACGAGCAGTACTTC. Encoded protein: CASSYSGQGGYEQYF.

The rearrangement links TRBV10-1 to TRBJ2-5, with 11 bases aligning to TRBD2. V lost 4 bases, J lost 5 bases, and 3 bases stayed unmatched. The CDR3 sequence is 14 residues long. Per the germline V gene, CDR1 is WNHNN and CDR2 is SYGVQD (reference sequence). CDR3 nucleotide sequence: TGCGCCAGCAGTGTCGGGACTAGCGGTGAGACCCAGTACTTC. Its translation is CASSVGTSGETQYF.

V is TRBV4-3 and J is TRBJ1-4, with TRBD1 as a possible D gene (5 bases). V shed 0 bases and J shed 8 bases, with 10 bases lying between them. Germline CDR1 LGHNA, CDR2 YSLEER. CDR3 size: 14 residues. The CDR3 bases are TGCGCCAGCAGCCAAGATCCGGGGGTGGAAAAACTGTTTTTT. Translation: CASSQDPGVEKLFF.

The gene calls are TRBV7-6 and TRBJ2-2; D call uncertain. V was shortened by 6 bases and J by 6 bases, with 11 bases between the two germline ends. The CDR3 is made up of 13 amino acids. CDR1 and CDR2 (germline): SGHVS, FNYEAQ. CDR3 in DNA: TGTGCCAGCAGACCCGGCGACGCCGGGGAGCTGTTTTTT. It is translated as CASRPGDAGELFF.

Comment on this clonotype: This may stem from a read error, because a much larger clone lies one nucleotide away. In nucleotides, the CDR3 is TGCGCCAGCAGCGCAGAACTGACTAGGTTGTGGGGTAGCACAGATACGCAGTATTTT. Residues: CASSAELTRLWGSTDTQYF. This chain links TRBV4-1 with TRBJ2-3, with a tentative D call TRBD2 (6 bases). The CDR3 runs to 19 residues. The V and J ends lost 5 bases and 0 bases respectively, with 24 bases between them. Germline CDR1 is MGHRA and CDR2 is YSYEKL.

The chain recombines TRBV7-9 with TRBJ1-3; D is unclear. This CDR3 has 14 residues. The V gene lost 6 bases and the J gene lost 0 bases, with 9 bases spanning the gap. Per germline, CDR1 SEHNR and CDR2 FQNEAQ (reference sequence). This chain's CDR3 is CASSQIDSGNTIYF. CDR3 DNA: TGTGCCAGCAGTCAAATCGACTCTGGAAACACCATATATTTT.

The chain combines TRBV11-2 with TRBJ1-2; no firm D call. The CDR3 has 14 amino acids. In germline, CDR1 is SGHAT, CDR2 FQNNGV. The V and J ends lost 2 bases and 0 bases respectively, with 7 bases between them. Here the CDR3 DNA reads TGTGCCAGCAGCTTATCCGGGACTAACTATGGCTACACCTTC. Protein sequence: CASSLSGTNYGYTF.

As to this clonotype: Since no conserved phenylalanine or tryptophan closes the CDR3, a read error is the likely cause. This sequence joins TRBV29-1 and TRBJ2-4; D unclear. This CDR3 region has 11 residues. V lost 4 bases, J lost 6 bases, and 7 bases lay in between. Germline CDR1 is SQVTM and CDR2 is ANQGSEA. The CDR3 bases are TGCAGCGTTGTAGATGTAAACATTCAGTACTCC. Residues: CSVVDVNIQYS.

The CDR3 loop reads CAIYPRDLPGELFF. The CDR3 DNA sequence: TGTGCCATCTACCCCCGGGACTTGCCCGGGGAGCTGTTTTTT. V gene TRBV5-4 combines with J gene TRBJ2-2; a possible D gene is TRBD2 (6 bases). Deletions cut 9 bases from V and 6 bases from J, with 18 bases between. Germline V gene lookup returns CDR1 SGHNT and CDR2 YYREEE (reference sequence). The CDR3 runs 14 residues.

The count of this clonotype is one. The gene calls are TRBV7-2 and TRBJ1-4, with TRBD1 as a possible D gene (5 bases). V lost 0 bases, J lost 8 bases, and 13 bases lay in between. The CDR3 has 15 amino acids. Germline lookup yields CDR1 SGHTA and CDR2 FQGNSA. The chain's CDR3 is CASSLAGVRVEKLFF. The CDR3 DNA reads as TGTGCCAGCAGCTTAGCGGGGGTGCGGGTGGAAAAACTGTTTTTT.

The rearrangement uses TRBV7-2 and TRBJ2-7; D unresolved. The CDR3 consists of 15 residues. V gave up 1 base and J gave up 0 bases, with 10 bases separating them. CDR1 and CDR2 (germline): SGHTA, FQGNSA. In DNA form, the CDR3 reads TGTGCCAGCAGCTTAGGAGGAAAGAGCTCCTACGAGCAGTACTTC. Its protein product is CASSLGGKSSYEQYF.

The chain carries TRBV28 and TRBJ2-2, with 8 nucleotides matching TRBD1. The CDR3 runs to 15 residues. In germline, CDR1 is MDHEN, CDR2 SYDVKM. After removal of 5 bases from V and 6 bases from J, the junction contained 8 bases not matched to a gene. DNA of the CDR3: TGTGCCAGCAGTCTACTAGGGACAGGTGCCGGGGAGCTGTTTTTT. Its translation is CASSLLGTGAGELFF.

J is TRBJ1-2 and V is TRBV29-1, with D unclear. With 4 bases removed from V and 0 bases from J, the gap between germline ends came to 12 bases. Germline V gene sequence: CDR1 SQVTM, CDR2 ANQGSEA. This CDR3 spans 14 amino acids. CDR3 residues: CSVGGENANYGYTF. The CDR3 coding sequence is TGCAGCGTTGGCGGGGAGAACGCTAACTATGGCTACACCTTC.

V and J are TRBV5-4 and TRBJ2-7, with 13 positions matching TRBD2. Germline-derived CDR1 and CDR2 are SGHNT and YYREEE (reference sequence). With V trimmed by 2 bases and J by 4 bases, 6 bases remained unmatched. The CDR3 contains 16 residues. CDR3 protein: CASSLSTSGGKYEQYF. CDR3 nucleotide sequence: TGTGCCAGCAGCTTATCGACTAGCGGGGGGAAGTACGAGCAGTACTTC.